The clone carrying this TCR beta chain was seen only a few times. What it binds is unknown. The entry originates in a study of naive and memory T cell subsets. The SP2 primer and nested alpha and beta constant region primers amplified ligated cDNA in four rounds. Alpha and beta constant region primers primed reverse transcription for blood and skin samples. Using its own MiXCR run on the UMI-ligation and nested PCR reads, TCRdb lists one record per CDR3 protein. The sample shows around 24,000 distinct CDR3 sequences, 4% to 6.5% of them seen only once. The CDR3 sequence is 13 residues long. Germline V gives CDR1 SEHNR, CDR2 FQNEAQ (reference sequence). Between the trimmed V and J ends, which lost 4 bases and 11 bases, there was a span of 15 bases. Overall study findings and caveats: TCR transcript changes with activation or differentiation may affect this RNA method.

TCR cDNA received a 3' ligated oligonucleotide that carried a UMI. RNA was extracted from 2.5 ml of whole blood of healthy adults. The sample consisted of blood. This sequence was found in an adult in good health. The chain uses TRBV7-9 and TRBJ2-1; D assignment may be TRBD1 or TRBD2 (5 bases each). CDR3 nucleotides: TGTGCCAGCAGCTCCTGGGACCCCAGGAAGCAGTTCTTC. Protein sequence: CASSSWDPRKQFF.